Listed here are 28 T cell receptor beta chains from one sample, sequenced in a study of vaccination and CD4 T cells after COVID-19. Oncomine TCR Beta short-read sequencing was applied to DNA from cultured CD4+ T cells. TCRdb fed the PCR reads into MiXCR, producing one record per CDR3 protein. The repertoire holds 13,000 or so distinct CDR3 sequences, with around 40% as singletons. Described treatment: approximately 10-day PBMC culture with coronavirus spike peptide pools or control peptides (ViraFEST assay). These TCRs' antigens remain unknown. The sample here was CD4+ T cells from blood, cultured in vitro, taken after SARS-CoV-2 vaccination. These receptors were taken from a human donor who had recovered from COVID-19.

This clonotype appeared once. This rearrangement joins TRBV7-9 to TRBJ2-5; D might be TRBD1 (5 bases). CDR3 length: 14 residues. Trimming took 3 bases from V and 5 from J, leaving 13 bases between them. Germline-derived CDR1 and CDR2 are SEHNR and FQNEAQ (reference sequence). CDR3 residues: CASSFSMGRETQYF. The DNA of the CDR3 is TGTGCCAGCAGCTTCTCTATGGGGCGGGAGACCCAGTACTTC.

This clonotype has just one count. V usage is TRBV5-1 and J usage is TRBJ2-1; 7 bases align to TRBD2. Germline loops: CDR1 SGHRS, CDR2 YFSETQ. This CDR3 has 15 residues. The ends lost 5 bases at V and 7 bases at J; junction bases unmatched: 12. The CDR3 coding sequence is TGCGCCAGCAGGGGAATTGCGGGGGAGAGGAATGAGCAGTTCTTC. This sequence encodes CASRGIAGERNEQFF.

This clonotype was counted a single time. The rearrangement links TRBV18 to TRBJ2-1; 8 positions agree with TRBD2. CDR1 is KGHSH, CDR2 LQKENI, per germline. Trimming cost V 3 bases and J 15 bases; bases outside gene matches: 13. The length of the CDR3 is 14 residues. CDR3 residues: CASSPGQTSGSWFF. The CDR3, as DNA: TGTGCCAGCTCACCCGGACAGACAAGCGGGAGCTGGTTCTTC.

This clonotype has more than one count but fewer than ten. The chain links TRBV18 to TRBJ2-7; no definite D call. There are 13 residues in the CDR3. The germline gives CDR1 KGHSH, CDR2 LQKENI. V was pared by 3 bases and J by 6 bases, with 12 bases between. The CDR3, as DNA: TGTGCCAGCTCACCCCCGTCAGCTCGCGAGCAGTACTTC. Protein product: CASSPPSAREQYF.

This clonotype was found a few times. The rearrangement uses TRBV14 and TRBJ2-7; D possibly corresponds to TRBD1 (8 bases). CDR3 length: 16 residues. Trimming removed 6 bases at V and 4 bases at J, with 22 bases between. The germline CDR1 and CDR2 sequences are SGHDN and FVKESK. The DNA of the CDR3 is TGTGCCAGCAGTCGAATGCGGGGGACAGGTGTGTACGAGCAGTACTTC. It translates to CASSRMRGTGVYEQYF.

The chain is built from TRBV7-2 and TRBJ1-4, with a weak D call TRBD1 (5 bases). This CDR3 spans 16 amino acids. In germline, CDR1 is SGHTA, CDR2 FQGNSA. The germline V and J ends were trimmed by 1 base and 7 bases, with 16 bases remaining between them. The DNA for the CDR3 is TGTGCCAGCAGCTTAGGGTGGGGCAGGCTAAGTGAAAAACTGTTTTTT. Residues: CASSLGWGRLSEKLFF. The full variable domain, in which reference TRBV7-2 and TRBJ1-4 provide the parts outside the CDR3, is GAGVSQSPSNKVTEKGKDVELRCDPISGHTALYWYRQSLGQGLEFLIYFQGNSAPDKSGLPSDRFSAERTGGSVSTLTIQRTQQEDSAVYLCASSLGWGRLSEKLFFGSGTQLSVL.

The chain recombines TRBV24-1 with TRBJ2-7; D gene uncertain. Trimming removed 3 bases from V and 6 bases from J, with 11 bases in between. The CDR3 runs to 13 residues. Per germline, CDR1 KGHDR and CDR2 SFDVKD. CDR3 bases: TGTGCCACCAGTGATAGGGTCGGTTTCGAGCAGTACTTC. This sequence encodes CATSDRVGFEQYF.

The chain employs TRBV2 and TRBJ1-6; D uncertain. Germline CDR1 reads SNHLY; CDR2 reads FYNNEI. This CDR3 is built from 12 residues. The V gene lost 7 bases and the J gene lost 9 bases, with 10 bases spanning the gap. CDR3 protein: CASIREGSPLHF. DNA for the CDR3: TGTGCCAGCATTAGGGAGGGTTCACCCCTCCACTTT.

By frequency in the sample, this clonotype is medium-sized (0.01 to 0.1%). The chain has TRBV19 and TRBJ1-6, with D tentatively TRBD1 (5 bases). Germline loops: CDR1 LNHDA, CDR2 SQIVND (reference sequence). The V gene lost 8 bases and the J gene lost 7 bases, with 18 bases spanning the gap. The CDR3 contains 15 residues. CDR3 protein: CASGKFTGANSPLHF. The CDR3 nucleotides are TGTGCCAGTGGAAAATTCACCGGGGCCAATTCACCCCTCCACTTT.

This rearrangement joins TRBV14 to TRBJ2-2; D is ambiguous. Germline lookup yields CDR1 SGHDN and CDR2 FVKESK. Trimming stripped 4 bases from V and 6 bases from J, with 12 bases between. CDR3 length: 14 amino acids. Written as DNA, the CDR3 is TGTGCCAGCAGCCCACGGATTTCCCCCGGGGAGCTGTTTTTT. Its protein is CASSPRISPGELFF.

This clonotype has more than one count but fewer than ten. The genes are TRBV12-3 or TRBV12-4 and TRBJ2-3; 9 bases map to TRBD2. The CDR3 is made up of 16 amino acids. V lost 4 bases and J lost 8; bases outside the gene matches: 13. CDR3 in DNA: TGTGCCAGCAGTTCCTCGGTAGCGGGAGCGGGAGGTACGCAGTATTTT. Translation: CASSSSVAGAGGTQYF.

The chain uses TRBV28 and TRBJ1-6; TRBD1 might be the D (6 bases). Trimming removed 5 bases at V and 7 bases at J, with 12 bases between. The CDR3 is made up of 14 amino acids. Per the germline V gene, CDR1 is MDHEN and CDR2 is SYDVKM. The CDR3, as DNA: TGTGCCAGCAGTCCTACAGGGAGAAATTCACCCCTCCACTTT. Its translation: CASSPTGRNSPLHF.

The chain carries TRBV20-1 and TRBJ2-5, with D perhaps TRBD2 (6 bases). The V end was cut by 4 bases, the J end by 2 bases, with 17 bases between. This CDR3 region has 15 residues. Germline V gene data show CDR1 as DFQATT and CDR2 as SNEGSKA (reference sequence). In DNA, the CDR3 is TGCAGTGCTAAAAGAGGGGCGGGACCACAAGAGACCCAGTACTTC. Encoded protein: CSAKRGAGPQETQYF.

The V call is TRBV20-1, the J call TRBJ2-3, with 7 positions matching TRBD1. The CDR3 spans 14 residues. Germline V CDR1 and CDR2: DFQATT, SNEGSKA (reference sequence). V was clipped by 1 base and J by 1 base; unmatched bases: 2. The chain's CDR3 is CSARVGTGTDTQYF. Here the CDR3 DNA reads TGCAGTGCTAGAGTCGGGACAGGCACAGATACGCAGTATTTT.

The chain uses TRBV28 and TRBJ2-7; D may correspond to TRBD1 or TRBD2 (5 bases each). Trimming stripped 6 bases from V and 5 bases from J, with 23 bases between. CDR3 size: 16 residues. Germline V CDR1 and CDR2: MDHEN, SYDVKM. CDR3 sequence reads: CASREPRGPLSHEQYF. The DNA for the CDR3 is TGTGCCAGCAGAGAGCCGAGGGGCCCCTTGAGTCACGAGCAGTACTTC.

The CDR3 DNA reads TGTGCCAGCAGGGGGAGGTGGACAGGGAATGTGGCGGACGAGCAGTACTTC. Its translation: CASRGRWTGNVADEQYF. This rearrangement joins TRBV7-9 to TRBJ2-7, with TRBD1 matching 8 bases. V gave up 6 bases and J gave up 5 bases; unmatched junction bases: 18. Per germline, CDR1 SEHNR and CDR2 FQNEAQ (reference sequence). The CDR3 loop spans 17 amino acids.

This clonotype showed up just a few times. The chain has TRBV7-9 and TRBJ2-7, with TRBD2 as a possible D gene (7 bases). V shed 4 bases and J shed 6 bases, with 16 bases lying between them. CDR1 and CDR2 (germline): SEHNR, FQNEAQ (reference sequence). The CDR3 contains 14 residues. CDR3: CASSSRGHQGEQYF. The CDR3 region has the DNA TGTGCCAGCAGCTCGCGGGGGCATCAGGGCGAGCAGTACTTC.

This clonotype appeared a few times. This chain connects TRBV27 to TRBJ1-4; 8 nucleotides align to TRBD1. V shed 5 bases, J shed 7 bases, and the junction held 9 bases outside the gene matches. CDR3 size: 15 residues. Germline V gene data show CDR1 as MNHEY and CDR2 as SMNVEV (reference sequence). DNA for the CDR3: TGTGCCAGCAGTGTAAACAGGGGGGGGGGTGAAAAACTGTTTTTT. It codes for CASSVNRGGGEKLFF. Drawing the rest from reference TRBV27 and TRBJ1-4, the complete variable domain is EAQVTQNPRYLITVTGKKLTVTCSQNMNHEYMSWYRQDPGLGLRQIYYSMNVEVTDKGDVPEGYKVSRKEKRNFPLILESPSPNQTSLYFCASSVNRGGGEKLFFGSGTQLSVL.

The chain is built from TRBV20-1 and TRBJ2-3; D is ambiguous. Trimming removed 2 bases at V and 2 bases at J, with 11 bases between. The CDR3 totals 14 residues. Germline assignment: CDR1 DFQATT and CDR2 SNEGSKA (reference sequence). CDR3 in DNA: TGCAGTGCTAGAATGCTAGTTGACACAGATACGCAGTATTTT. This encodes CSARMLVDTDTQYF.

The rearrangement uses TRBV28 and TRBJ2-6; no clear D. Between the trimmed V and J ends, which lost 6 bases and 1 base, there was a span of 13 bases. The CDR3 has 16 amino acids. Germline V lookup: CDR1 MDHEN, CDR2 SYDVKM. The DNA for the CDR3 is TGTGCCAGCAGGCTAGGTGATCGGTCTGGGGCCAACGTCCTGACTTTC. This codes for CASRLGDRSGANVLTF.

This clonotype has a handful of counts. The genes are TRBV20-1 and TRBJ2-1; D call uncertain. The CDR3 consists of 16 residues. The germline V gene has CDR1 DFQATT and CDR2 SNEGSKA (reference sequence). With 2 bases removed from V and 0 bases from J, the gap between germline ends came to 14 bases. DNA for the CDR3: TGCAGTGCTAGACCTAGGCGGTCCCGCTCCTACAATGAGCAGTTCTTC. This codes for CSARPRRSRSYNEQFF.

This clonotype was seen more than once but under ten times. The rearrangement joins TRBV10-1 to TRBJ2-5, with 14 bases matching TRBD2. V was clipped by 9 bases and J by 3 bases; unmatched bases: 3. The germline V gene has CDR1 WNHNN and CDR2 SYGVQD (reference sequence). The CDR3 runs to 14 residues. The CDR3 coding sequence is TGCGCCAGGGGGACTAGCGGGAGTAAAGAGACCCAGTACTTC. Protein: CARGTSGSKETQYF.

The chain joins TRBV7-3 to TRBJ2-3; D is undetermined. Trimming removed 5 bases from V and 5 bases from J, with 8 bases in between. The CDR3 totals 12 residues. Germline V CDR1 and CDR2: SGHTA, FQGTGA. The DNA of the CDR3 is TGTGCCAGCAGCAACCGAGGAGATACGCAGTATTTT. Amino acid sequence: CASSNRGDTQYF.

This clonotype was seen only a few times. This chain connects TRBV7-9 to TRBJ2-5; TRBD1 is a possible D gene (5 bases). The CDR3 contains 17 residues. Germline V gene data show CDR1 as SEHNR and CDR2 as FQNEAQ (reference sequence). V shed 1 base and J shed 1 base, with 16 bases lying between them. The CDR3 reads CASSLGSRGQIQETQYF. CDR3 sequence (DNA): TGTGCCAGCAGCTTAGGTAGCCGAGGACAAATCCAAGAGACCCAGTACTTC.

The chain has TRBV5-5 and TRBJ2-7; TRBD1 agrees at 7 bases. The CDR3 has 14 amino acids. Germline assignment: CDR1 SGHKS and CDR2 YYEKEE (reference sequence). Losses at the gene ends were 4 bases for V and 3 bases for J; bases not matched to a gene: 7. The CDR3 reads CASSKGQIFYEQYF. Written as DNA, the CDR3 is TGTGCCAGCAGCAAGGGACAGATCTTCTACGAGCAGTACTTC.

CDR3 DNA: TGTGCCAGCAGTCTTCGGACTAGCGGGAGGCCAGAGTTCTTC. Translating gives CASSLRTSGRPEFF. The rearrangement links TRBV6-1 to TRBJ2-1; 14 bases fit TRBD2. V shed 5 bases and J 14 bases; nucleotides not matched to a gene: 8. This CDR3 has 14 amino acids. Germline CDR1 MNHNS, CDR2 SASEGT.

The V gene is TRBV12-3 or TRBV12-4, the J gene TRBJ2-3, with 8 nucleotides matching TRBD2. The CDR3 contains 15 residues. With 7 bases clipped from V and 8 bases from J, the junction kept 14 bases outside the gene matches. This chain's CDR3 is CASTSPNGGASTQYF. In DNA form, the CDR3 reads TGTGCCAGCACCTCCCCAAACGGGGGGGCTAGTACGCAGTATTTT.

The chain has TRBV5-4 and TRBJ2-3; D gene uncertain. The CDR3 is 13 amino acids. V was shortened by 0 bases and J by 0 bases, with 2 bases between the two germline ends. Germline loops: CDR1 SGHNT, CDR2 YYREEE (reference sequence). The CDR3 sequence: CASSLASTDTQYF. CDR3 nucleotide sequence: TGTGCCAGCAGCTTGGCTAGCACAGATACGCAGTATTTT.